The present TCR beta chain was sequenced within a study of cytomegalovirus exposure and HLA in healthy donors. Study conclusions and caveats: Most of the CMV-associated TCR beta chains (in a later analysis) appeared to be HLA-restricted. In a later analysis, TCR association rates varied by HLA locus: DRB1 most, HLA-C fewest. Per a later analysis, HLA-associated TCR beta chains showed more clonal expansion than other, equally common TCR beta chains.

CDR1 SGHNT and CDR2 YENEEA come from the germline V gene. The CDR3 is 15 residues long. The V end was cut by 7 bases, the J end by 5 bases, with 20 bases between. PCR used 60 Vbeta primers and 13 Jbeta primers. TCRdb's table, derived via immunoSEQ multiplex PCR, lists solely in-frame clones and lacks some. The sample yields about 140,000 clones, around 84% seen once. In regard to this clone: Its cognate antigen is unknown.

The TCR originated in a man in his fifties or sixties in good health and CMV-seronegative. Specimen: PBMCs. The chain carries TRBV11-3 and TRBJ1-1; D is ambiguous. CDR3 sequence reads: CASTLEGIRGTEAFF. The CDR3 DNA follows: TGTGCCAGCACCCTAGAGGGCATCCGCGGGACTGAAGCTTTCTTT.